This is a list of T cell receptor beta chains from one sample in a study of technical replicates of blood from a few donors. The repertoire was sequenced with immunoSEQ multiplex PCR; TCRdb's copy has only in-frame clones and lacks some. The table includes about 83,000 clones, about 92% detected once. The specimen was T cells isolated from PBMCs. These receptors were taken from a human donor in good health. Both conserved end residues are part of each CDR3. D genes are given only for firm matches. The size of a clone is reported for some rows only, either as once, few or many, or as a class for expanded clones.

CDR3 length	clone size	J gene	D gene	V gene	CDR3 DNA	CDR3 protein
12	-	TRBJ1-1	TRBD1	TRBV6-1	TGTGCCAGCCGGGACAGGGACACTGAAGCTTTCTTT	CASRDRDTEAFF
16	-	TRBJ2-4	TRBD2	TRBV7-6	TGTGCCAGCAGCCTCGGGACTAGCGGGGGAGGGGACATTCAGTACTTC	CASSLGTSGGGDIQYF
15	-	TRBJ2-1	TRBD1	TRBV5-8	TGTGCCAGCAGCTTGCACAGGGGTCCCTACAATGAGCAGTTCTTC	CASSLHRGPYNEQFF
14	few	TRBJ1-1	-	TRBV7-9	TGTGCCAGCAGCTTATTCACTGCTCACACTGAAGCTTTCTTT	CASSLFTAHTEAFF
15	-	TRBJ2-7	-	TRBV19	TGTGCCAGTAGCCCGGGAGGGGGCACCTTCTACGAGCAGTACTTC	CASSPGGGTFYEQYF
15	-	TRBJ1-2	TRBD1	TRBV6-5	TGTGCCAGCAGTTACCGGGACAGACTTAACTATGGCTACACCTTC	CASSYRDRLNYGYTF
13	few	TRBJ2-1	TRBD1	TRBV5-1	TGCGCCAGCAGCTCCGGGGACAGGAACGAGCAGTTCTTC	CASSSGDRNEQFF
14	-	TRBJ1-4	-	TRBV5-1	TGCGCCAGCAGCTTGGCTGCAACTAATGAAAAACTGTTTTTT	CASSLAATNEKLFF
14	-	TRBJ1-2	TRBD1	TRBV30	TGTGCCTGGAGTGTACTTGACAGGGGGCACGGCTACACCTTC	CAWSVLDRGHGYTF
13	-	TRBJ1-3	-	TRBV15	TGTGCCACCGGGTGGAGCTCTGGAAACACCATATATTTT	CATGWSSGNTIYF
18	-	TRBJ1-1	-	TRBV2	TGTGCCAGCAGTGCGCCGCGCCTACAGGGTAGGGTAGACACTGAAGCTTTCTTT	CASSAPRLQGRVDTEAFF
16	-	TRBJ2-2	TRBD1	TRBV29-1	TGCAGCGTTGAACTAGGACAGGTCGAACACACCGGGGAGCTGTTTTTT	CSVELGQVEHTGELFF
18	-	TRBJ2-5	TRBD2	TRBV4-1	TGCGCCAGCAGCCAAGTGGATATGTCCCTAGCGGGAGGGGAGACCCAGTACTTC	CASSQVDMSLAGGETQYF
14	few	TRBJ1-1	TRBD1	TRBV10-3	TGTGCCATCAGGGGGACAGGAGGGAACGGTGAAGCTTTCTTT	CAIRGTGGNGEAFF
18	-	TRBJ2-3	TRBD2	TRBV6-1	TGTGCCAGCAGTGAAGGACTAGCGGGGGGTGTCCGCACAGATACGCAGTATTTT	CASSEGLAGGVRTDTQYF
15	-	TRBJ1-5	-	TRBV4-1	TGCGCCAGCAGCCAAGATTCATCGGGTTATCAGCCCCAGCATTTT	CASSQDSSGYQPQHF
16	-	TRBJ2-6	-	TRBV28	TGTGCCAGCAGTGAGCCGATTTCCTCTGGGGCCAACGTCCTGACTTTC	CASSEPISSGANVLTF
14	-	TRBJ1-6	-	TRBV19	TGTGCCAGCCGATATGCGGGGCAGAGTTCACCCCTCCACTTT	CASRYAGQSSPLHF
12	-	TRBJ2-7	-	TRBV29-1	TGCAGCGCCTATAGCGCATCCTACGAGCAGTACTTC	CSAYSASYEQYF